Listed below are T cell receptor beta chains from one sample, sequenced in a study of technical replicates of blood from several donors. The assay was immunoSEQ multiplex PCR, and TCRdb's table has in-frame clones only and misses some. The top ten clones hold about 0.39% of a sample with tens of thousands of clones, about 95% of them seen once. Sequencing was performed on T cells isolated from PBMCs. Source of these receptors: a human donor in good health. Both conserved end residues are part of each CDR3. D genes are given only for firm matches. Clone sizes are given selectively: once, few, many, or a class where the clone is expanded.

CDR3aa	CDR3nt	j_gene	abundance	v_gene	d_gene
CASSLAGDYEQYF	TGTGCCAGCAGTTTAGCGGGAGACTACGAGCAGTACTTC	TRBJ2-7	-	TRBV6-6	TRBD2
CSALIGTGRTEAFF	TGCAGCGCCTTAATTGGAACAGGAAGGACTGAAGCTTTCTTT	TRBJ1-1	-	TRBV29-1	-
CASSHIRDRGRDTEAFF	TGTGCCAGCAGCCACATCCGGGACAGGGGAAGGGACACTGAAGCTTTCTTT	TRBJ1-1	-	TRBV7-2	TRBD1
CASSPRDRLNTGELFF	TGTGCCAGCAGTCCCCGGGACAGGTTGAACACCGGGGAGCTGTTTTTT	TRBJ2-2	-	TRBV27	TRBD1
CASSPSLAGGPETQYF	TGTGCCAGCAGCCCCTCACTAGCGGGAGGGCCAGAGACCCAGTACTTC	TRBJ2-5	-	TRBV9	TRBD2
CASSYKNIQYF	TGCGCCAGCAGTTATAAAAACATTCAGTACTTC	TRBJ2-4	-	TRBV5-1	-
CATKDRLNEKLFF	TGTGCCACTAAGGACAGGCTTAATGAAAAACTGTTTTTT	TRBJ1-4	-	TRBV9	TRBD1
CASSLGRGEQFF	TGTGCCAGCAGCTTAGGCAGGGGTGAGCAGTTCTTC	TRBJ2-1	-	TRBV11-2	-
CASRQDRGFYGYTF	TGTGCCAGCAGACAGGACAGGGGCTTTTATGGCTACACCTTC	TRBJ1-2	once	TRBV9	TRBD1
CASTLRDRGTYNEQFF	TGTGCCAGCACCCTCCGGGACAGAGGTACCTACAATGAGCAGTTCTTC	TRBJ2-1	-	TRBV5-4	TRBD1
CASTRLAENEQYF	TGTGCCAGCACCAGACTAGCGGAAAACGAGCAGTACTTC	TRBJ2-7	-	TRBV7-2	TRBD2
CASSRAGTGVNEQFF	TGTGCCAGTAGTAGAGCGGGGACAGGGGTCAATGAGCAGTTCTTC	TRBJ2-1	-	TRBV19	TRBD1
CASSLRGSPYEQYF	TGTGCCAGCAGTTTACGCGGGAGCCCCTACGAGCAGTACTTC	TRBJ2-7	-	TRBV27	TRBD2
CASSVSSGRTRETQYF	TGTGCCAGCAGTGTTTCTAGCGGGAGAACGAGAGAGACCCAGTACTTC	TRBJ2-5	-	TRBV6-1	TRBD2
CSVTYTSGRVDTQYF	TGCAGCGTTACCTACACTAGCGGGAGAGTAGATACGCAGTATTTT	TRBJ2-3	-	TRBV29-1	TRBD2
CSARTPTEAFF	TGCAGTGCTAGAACACCCACTGAAGCTTTCTTT	TRBJ1-1	-	TRBV20-1	-
CASSPGLAVGGQYF	TGTGCCAGCAGCCCGGGACTAGCAGTAGGCGGGCAGTACTTC	TRBJ2-7	-	TRBV2	TRBD2
CASSIDWEETQYF	TGTGCCAGTAGTATCGACTGGGAAGAGACCCAGTACTTC	TRBJ2-5	once	TRBV19	-
CASSPLGGHGWDEQFF	TGTGCCAGCAGCCCCCTAGGCGGGCACGGCTGGGATGAGCAGTTCTTC	TRBJ2-1	-	TRBV7-3	-
CAIRLTGGYEQYF	TGTGCCATCAGATTGACAGGGGGGTACGAGCAGTACTTC	TRBJ2-7	-	TRBV10-3	TRBD1
CASSSDGGTEAFF	TGTGCCAGCAGCTCGGACGGGGGCACTGAAGCTTTCTTT	TRBJ1-1	-	TRBV7-8	-
CASTRSGSAFF	TGTGCCAGTACCCGTTCAGGGTCCGCTTTCTTT	TRBJ1-1	-	TRBV19	-
CASSQDGGGDQPQHF	TGTGCCAGCAGCCAAGATGGGGGGGGTGACCAGCCCCAGCATTTT	TRBJ1-5	-	TRBV4-2	-
CASSLMGSGAPTDTQYF	TGTGCCAGCAGCTTAATGGGTTCGGGAGCCCCCACAGATACGCAGTATTTT	TRBJ2-3	-	TRBV7-9	-
CASSLTLSSYEQYF	TGTGCCAGCAGTTTAACTTTAAGCTCCTACGAGCAGTACTTC	TRBJ2-7	-	TRBV28	-
CASTLRRSSGNTIYF	TGTGCCAGCACCCTAAGGCGGAGCTCTGGAAACACCATATATTTT	TRBJ1-3	-	TRBV5-6	-
CASEGQPFSTDTQYF	TGTGCCAGCGAGGGACAGCCTTTTTCCACAGATACGCAGTATTTT	TRBJ2-3	-	TRBV19	TRBD1
CSVTGTGTTGELFF	TGCAGCGTTACCGGGACAGGGACCACCGGGGAGCTGTTTTTT	TRBJ2-2	-	TRBV29-1	TRBD1
CASSYSAGTYEQYF	TGTGCCAGCAGTTACTCAGCCGGGACCTACGAGCAGTACTTC	TRBJ2-7	-	TRBV6-5	-
CASTRQEWEQYF	TGTGCCAGCACCCGACAGGAATGGGAGCAGTACTTC	TRBJ2-7	-	TRBV28	-
CASSLGVGGNNEQFF	TGTGCCAGCAGCTTAGGCGTAGGGGGTAACAATGAGCAGTTCTTC	TRBJ2-1	-	TRBV7-8	-
CASSGGLVAADTQYF	TGCGCCAGCAGCGGGGGGTTAGTAGCAGCAGATACGCAGTATTTT	TRBJ2-3	-	TRBV5-1	-
CATSRGLMNTEAFF	TGTGCCACCTCCAGGGGGCTGATGAACACTGAGGCTTTCTTT	TRBJ1-1	-	TRBV15	TRBD1
CASRDSGTVEAFF	TGTGCCAGCAGAGACTCCGGGACAGTTGAAGCTTTCTTT	TRBJ1-1	-	TRBV6-1	TRBD1
CASSLGDRGGYEQYF	TGTGCCAGCAGCTTAGGAGACAGGGGCGGTTACGAGCAGTACTTC	TRBJ2-7	-	TRBV13	TRBD1
CSAGQGPEAFF	TGCAGTGCGGGACAGGGTCCTGAAGCTTTCTTT	TRBJ1-1	-	TRBV20-1	TRBD1
CASSGRQGKREKLFF	TGTGCCAGCAGCGGGAGACAGGGGAAGCGAGAAAAACTGTTTTTT	TRBJ1-4	-	TRBV9	TRBD1
CASSPGQGTPQHF	TGTGCCAGCAGCCCGGGACAGGGGACGCCCCAGCATTTT	TRBJ1-5	-	TRBV2	TRBD1
CASSLVQITDTQYF	TGCGCCAGCAGCTTGGTACAGATCACAGATACGCAGTATTTT	TRBJ2-3	-	TRBV5-1	-
CASSLASTVGGELFF	TGTGCCAGCAGCTTGGCTAGTACTGTGGGCGGGGAGCTGTTTTTT	TRBJ2-2	-	TRBV5-4	-
CASSPGLAGITGELFF	TGTGCCAGCAGCCCAGGACTAGCGGGAATAACCGGGGAGCTGTTTTTT	TRBJ2-2	-	TRBV7-9	TRBD2
CASSPHGTGENEKLFF	TGTGCCAGCAGCCCCCACGGGACAGGGGAAAATGAAAAACTGTTTTTT	TRBJ1-4	-	TRBV7-3	TRBD1